What follows are 14 T cell receptor beta chains derived from one specimen sequenced in a study of T cell responses to AZD1222 COVID-19 vaccine. TCRdb's copy holds only in-frame clones and misses some; the assay was immunoSEQ multiplex PCR. The table has about 120,000 clones, around 82% seen once. The specimen was peripheral blood, collected on day 0 of AZD1222 vaccination. The receptors were gathered from an adult in good health.

The chain recombines TRBV5-1 with TRBJ1-2; the match to TRBD1 covers 7 bases. The CDR3 contains 14 residues. Germline V gene sequence: CDR1 SGHRS, CDR2 YFSETQ. V shed 4 bases, J shed 0 bases, and the junction held 3 bases outside the gene matches. For the CDR3, the DNA is TGCGCCAGCAGCCCCGGGACAGCTAACTATGGCTACACCTTC. This encodes CASSPGTANYGYTF.

This rearrangement joins TRBV7-2 to TRBJ1-2; tentatively, D is TRBD1 (6 bases). The V gene lost 5 bases and the J gene lost 5 bases, with 21 bases spanning the gap. The germline CDR1 and CDR2 sequences are SGHTA and FQGNSA. This CDR3 spans 16 amino acids. The CDR3 reads CASSAHAGQGEYGYTF. The CDR3 region has the DNA TGTGCCAGCAGCGCTCATGCGGGACAAGGAGAGTATGGCTACACCTTC.

The chain links TRBV12-3 or TRBV12-4 to TRBJ2-5; TRBD2 matches 7 bases. The CDR3 runs 11 residues. V gave up 6 bases and J gave up 13 bases; unmatched junction bases: 8. The CDR3 loop reads CASSSEREGYF. The CDR3, as DNA: TGTGCCAGCAGCTCAGAGAGGGAGGGGTACTTC.

The CDR3 sequence: CASSPQGEQFF. For the CDR3, the DNA is TGTGCCAGCAGCCCCCAAGGTGAGCAGTTCTTC. V gene TRBV7-2 combines with J gene TRBJ2-1, with unresolved D. This CDR3 region has 11 residues. The V end was cut by 5 bases, the J end by 9 bases, with 8 bases between. Germline V CDR1 and CDR2: SGHTA, FQGNSA.

This clone occurred once. The rearrangement links TRBV2 to TRBJ1-3; D may be TRBD1 (6 bases). The CDR3 extends over 14 amino acids. V dropped 3 bases and J dropped 4 bases, with 10 bases sitting between them. Germline V lookup: CDR1 SNHLY, CDR2 FYNNEI. The DNA for the CDR3 is TGTGCCAGCAGTGAGAGAGGGGGAGGAAACACCATATATTTT. Translated: CASSERGGGNTIYF.

In its sample, this clone was seen once. The rearrangement links TRBV10-3 to TRBJ2-3; 14 nucleotides align to TRBD2. The germline gives CDR1 ENHRY, CDR2 SYGVKD. The length of the CDR3 is 14 residues. J gave up 8 bases and V 7 bases, and 5 bases lay outside the gene matches. As DNA, the CDR3 is TGTGCCATCATGGGACTAGCGGGAGCGGGTACGCAGTATTTT. Translated, it gives CAIMGLAGAGTQYF.

J is TRBJ2-1 and V is TRBV7-3, with D perhaps matching TRBD1 or TRBD2 (5 bases each). V was trimmed by 5 bases and J by 2 bases, leaving 13 bases between them. CDR3 length: 15 amino acids. Germline V gene lookup returns CDR1 SGHTA and CDR2 FQGTGA. In DNA, the CDR3 is TGTGCCAGCAGCCAGCAGGGAGCTCCCTACAATGAGCAGTTCTTC. It yields the protein CASSQQGAPYNEQFF.

The chain uses TRBV6-5 and TRBJ1-5; the D gene is possibly TRBD1 (6 bases). The length of the CDR3 is 14 residues. Germline V gene data show CDR1 as MNHEY and CDR2 as SVGAGI. The V gene lost 0 bases and the J gene lost 5 bases, with 8 bases spanning the gap. The CDR3 spells CASSYSSGDQPQHF. For the CDR3, the DNA is TGTGCCAGCAGTTACTCGTCAGGGGATCAGCCCCAGCATTTT.

The J gene is TRBJ2-7, the V gene TRBV5-1; D may be TRBD1 (6 bases). This CDR3 is 15 amino acids long. Per the germline V gene, CDR1 is SGHRS and CDR2 is YFSETQ. V was pared by 0 bases and J by 2 bases, with 12 bases between. The CDR3 DNA follows: TGCGCCAGCAGCTTGGCCTCAGGGGCAACCTACGAGCAGTACTTC. This translates into CASSLASGATYEQYF.

V usage is TRBV13 and J usage is TRBJ2-3; a weak D match, TRBD2 (6 bases). Germline V CDR1 and CDR2: PRHDT, FYEKMQ (reference sequence). Trimming shortened V by 4 bases and J by 9 bases, and 17 bases separated the two germline ends. This CDR3 has 14 amino acids. CDR3: CASSSRATRTTQYF. The CDR3 DNA reads TGTGCCAGCAGCTCGAGAGCGACTAGGACAACGCAGTATTTT. The whole variable domain, remainder taken from reference TRBV13 and TRBJ2-3, is AAGVIQSPRHLIKEKRETATLKCYPIPRHDTVYWYQQGPGQDPQFLISFYEKMQSDKGSIPDRFSAQQFSDYHSELNMSSLELGDSALYFCASSSRATRTTQYFGPGTRLTVL.

This chain connects TRBV6-1 to TRBJ1-2; D gene unclear. Germline CDR1 MNHNS, CDR2 SASEGT. The CDR3 is 13 residues long. The V end lost 3 bases, the J end lost 0 bases, and 5 bases lay between the germline ends. The CDR3: CASSDAANYGYTF. Here the CDR3 DNA reads TGTGCCAGCAGTGATGCGGCTAACTATGGCTACACCTTC.

V and J are TRBV29-1 and TRBJ1-5; D unresolved. The CDR3 sequence is 13 residues long. The germline V and J ends were trimmed by 4 bases and 3 bases, with 10 bases remaining between them. The germline CDR1 and CDR2 sequences are SQVTM and ANQGSEA. The CDR3 loop is CSVAGELNQPQHF. The CDR3 DNA follows: TGCAGCGTTGCGGGAGAACTCAATCAGCCCCAGCATTTT.

The genes are TRBV15 and TRBJ2-1; D remains unclear. V lost 0 bases and J lost 6, with 12 bases in between. The germline gives CDR1 LNHNV, CDR2 YYDKDF (reference sequence). The CDR3 is made up of 15 amino acids. The CDR3 loop is CATSREWSDANEQFF. DNA for the CDR3: TGTGCCACCAGCAGAGAGTGGTCAGACGCCAATGAGCAGTTCTTC.

The chain recombines TRBV6-5 with TRBJ2-7, with a tentative D call TRBD1 (6 bases). Per germline, CDR1 MNHEY and CDR2 SVGAGI. Trimming removed 2 bases at V and 5 bases at J, with 16 bases between. The CDR3 has 15 residues. CDR3 nucleotides: TGTGCCAGCAGTTACAACGGGCAGGGGACCCACGAGCAGTACTTC. Translation gives CASSYNGQGTHEQYF.